The 11 T cell receptor beta chains reported below all come from one sample, sequenced in a study of OX40 agonist ivuxolimab in advanced cancers. Some clones are missing from TCRdb's copy, which holds only in-frame ones; the method was immunoSEQ multiplex PCR. Of almost 90,000 clones listed, around 90% were seen once; the top ten hold around 0.71%. This material consisted of CD4+ or CD8+ T cells sorted from blood, taken in a trial of the OX40 agonist ivuxolimab. The receptors come from an adult with an advanced solid tumor such as melanoma, head and neck, liver or kidney cancer.

The chain is built from TRBV28 and TRBJ1-1, with D possibly matching TRBD1 (5 bases). Germline V CDR1 and CDR2: MDHEN, SYDVKM. V was trimmed by 7 bases and J by 4 bases, leaving 10 bases between them. The CDR3 extends over 12 amino acids. The DNA of the CDR3 is TGTGCCAGCACCACAGGCGGCACTGAAGCTTTCTTT. It encodes CASTTGGTEAFF.

This clone was recorded only once. The chain carries TRBV2 and TRBJ2-7; D may correspond to TRBD1 or TRBD2 (5 bases each). The germline V and J ends were trimmed by 3 bases and 0 bases, with 9 bases remaining between them. CDR3 size: 14 residues. Germline assignment: CDR1 SNHLY and CDR2 FYNNEI. This CDR3 reads CASSDRESSYEQYF. DNA for the CDR3: TGTGCCAGCAGTGACAGGGAGAGCTCCTACGAGCAGTACTTC.

The rearrangement joins TRBV28 to TRBJ2-7; TRBD2 is a possible D gene (6 bases). In germline, CDR1 is MDHEN, CDR2 SYDVKM. The germline V and J ends were trimmed by 5 bases and 5 bases, with 19 bases remaining between them. This CDR3 comprises 15 residues. This CDR3 reads CASSPSAGRGNEQYF. CDR3 bases: TGTGCCAGCAGTCCATCTGCGGGACGCGGTAACGAGCAGTACTTC. Full variable domain (missing parts from reference TRBV28 and TRBJ2-7): DVKVTQSSRYLVKRTGEKVFLECVQDMDHENMFWYRQDPGLGLRLIYFSYDVKMKEKGDIPEGYSVSREKKERFSLILESASTNQTSMYLCASSPSAGRGNEQYFGPGTRLTVT.

The chain joins TRBV5-1 to TRBJ1-4; D perhaps matches TRBD1 (6 bases). The germline CDR1 and CDR2 sequences are SGHRS and YFSETQ. Trimming shortened V by 2 bases and J by 8 bases, and 13 bases separated the two germline ends. This CDR3 comprises 14 residues. The CDR3 coding sequence is TGCGCCAGCAGCTTAGGTACCGGGGGCGAAAAACTGTTTTTT. Protein sequence: CASSLGTGGEKLFF.

The V call is TRBV29-1, the J call TRBJ2-5, with D perhaps given as TRBD1 or TRBD2 (6 bases each). This CDR3 contains 13 residues. Trimming shortened V by 7 bases and J by 9 bases, and 21 bases separated the two germline ends. Germline assignment: CDR1 SQVTM and CDR2 ANQGSEA. The CDR3 nucleotides are TGCAGCGCAGAGGACGGTGTTAGGGGGGCCCAGTACTTC. It is translated as CSAEDGVRGAQYF. The full variable domain, with the rest looked up from reference TRBV29-1 and TRBJ2-5, is SAVISQKPSRDICQRGTSLTIQCQVDSQVTMMFWYRQQPGQSLTLIATANQGSEATYESGFVIDKFPISRPNLTFSTLTVSNMSPEDSSIYLCSAEDGVRGAQYFGPGTRLLVL.

CDR3 protein: CASSSLPDNEQFF. CDR3 bases: TGCGCCAGCAGCTCACTACCAGACAATGAGCAGTTCTTC. The chain joins TRBV5-1 to TRBJ2-1; D gene ambiguous. CDR1 and CDR2 (germline): SGHRS, YFSETQ. The CDR3 contains 13 residues. V shed 3 bases and J shed 5 bases, with 9 bases lying between them.

The chain carries TRBV28 and TRBJ2-1; 10 bases fit TRBD2. Germline V CDR1 and CDR2: MDHEN, SYDVKM. V shed 7 bases and J 9 bases; nucleotides not matched to a gene: 9. This CDR3 has 14 residues. CDR3 nucleotides: TGTGCCAGCATTCCCGGGACTAGCGTATCTGAGCAGTTCTTC. Amino acid sequence: CASIPGTSVSEQFF.

The chain joins TRBV19 to TRBJ2-7; D gene unclear. V was trimmed by 6 bases and J by 0 bases, leaving 15 bases between them. Germline values: CDR1 LNHDA, CDR2 SQIVND (reference sequence). The CDR3 totals 15 residues. The CDR3 region has the DNA TGTGCCAGTAGCCCCGAAGAGGCTGGCTCCTACGAGCAGTACTTC. This sequence encodes CASSPEEAGSYEQYF.

The genes are TRBV5-1 and TRBJ2-5, with D tentatively TRBD1 (6 bases). The J call may be faulty, since TRBJ2-7 better matches the DNA end. The CDR3 is 14 residues long. The germline V gene has CDR1 SGHRS and CDR2 YFSETQ. CDR3 protein: CASSLPGAGDEQYF. DNA of the CDR3: TGCGCCAGCAGCTTACCAGGGGCAGGGGACGAGCAGTACTTC.

This clone was seen once. Written as DNA, the CDR3 is TGTGCCACCCGTCTTGGCCCCGGGGAGCTGTTTTTT. It translates to CATRLGPGELFF. The chain employs TRBV6-5 and TRBJ2-2; D is uncertain. CDR1 and CDR2 (germline): MNHEY, SVGAGI. V gave up 10 bases and J gave up 6 bases, with 12 bases separating them. The CDR3 runs to 12 residues.

This clone has more than one count but fewer than ten. The CDR3 protein is CAISESGAQPQHF. DNA of the CDR3: TGTGCCATCAGTGAGTCGGGGGCTCAGCCCCAGCATTTT. The chain employs TRBV10-3 and TRBJ1-5; D might be TRBD1 (6 bases). The germline CDR1 and CDR2 sequences are ENHRY and SYGVKD. The V gene lost 0 bases and the J gene lost 6 bases, with 6 bases spanning the gap. There are 13 residues in the CDR3.